Given below is one T cell receptor (beta chain) in context. The clone's antigen remains unknown. No much larger clone exists at a distance of one base, and base qualities are not known. This entry comes from a study of blood T cell repertoires in COVID-19 (dated by TCRdb to 2020 to 2022). About the study as a whole: The collaborator samples originated in the United States, Italy and Spain and spanned the acute and convalescent phases of COVID-19. The dataset comprised deeply sampled blood TCRbeta repertoires from subjects exposed to, actively infected with, or recovered from COVID-19. The repertoires were released in a freely available public database meant as a resource for research on the immune response to SARS-CoV-2. Nearly every sample came with metadata listing a de-identified subject ID, COVID-19 status, age in years and sex. Samples were obtained from the ongoing ImmuneRACE study (first 160 participants) and from some 1,300 subjects provided by 6 global collaborators. The prospective study material was composed of cDNA or gDNA derived from T cells, B-cell-depleted T cells, or PBMCs. Where HLA class I and class II types were available, the types were taken from metadata supplied by the sample provider, not from assay-based typing. Study-wide conclusions, independent of this receptor: Clinical and demographic metadata were provided uncurated, with the amount varying by source and participant.

Whole blood was collected in K2EDTA tubes by collaborating institutions according to the institutions' own protocols. Collaborator samples were shipped for TCRbeta analysis as frozen whole blood, isolated PBMCs, or DNA extracted from either sample type. Inclusive of the bounding cysteine and phenylalanine, the CDR3 is 14 residues long. The entry retains the CDR3 DNA only, 42 bases that are in frame from base 1. The germline V end is reduced by 6 bases and the J end by 4 bases; junction bases left unmatched: 8. In the germline V gene (reference sequence), CDR1 corresponds to LNHDA and CDR2 to SQIVND. The immunoSEQ Assay, a bias-controlled multiplex PCR, was used to amplify TCRbeta CDR3 regions from genomic DNA. The source study handled its data this way. Nucleated cell counts per sample were estimated from amplification of reference gene primers within the assay. To quantify the absolute abundance of each unique TCRbeta CDR3 rearrangement, sequence reads were collapsed and filtered. For each sample, productive Simpson clonality was calculated as the square root of Simpson's diversity index over productive rearrangements. Sourced from immuneACCESS, this table was stored by TCRdb with only in-frame sequences that have V and J called. A share of the clones is absent; for the studies checked, an unresolved V gene accounts for under half, and the remainder has no known explanation. That table gives V, J and clone size, and the DNA gave D and trimming. This sample comprises 200,000 to 300,000 clones, 82% of them detected only once. Roughly 12% of the sample goes to the ten largest clones.

The V gene is TRBV19 and the J gene is TRBJ1-2, with 7 bases aligning to TRBD1. The TCR comes from a woman aged 60-70 years with active or convalescent COVID-19. Sequenced input: peripheral blood. CDR3 loop: CASSYRDSPYGYTF. In nucleotide form, the sequence is TGTGCCAGTAGCTACCGGGACAGTCCCTATGGCTACACCTTC.